This record looks at one T cell receptor beta chain sequence and its context. Authors' data handling: Amplification with reference gene primers provided the estimates of nucleated cell counts. Libraries were prepared by immunoSEQ multiplex PCR; TCRdb keeps only in-frame clonotypes and omits some of them. V and J calls and clone size are copied from that table; D and trimming were computed from the DNA. This sample has a few hundred thousand clones, with approximately 83% found just once. This sample is part of a study of blood T cell repertoires in COVID-19. For the study at large: The study drew acute and convalescent COVID-19 samples from the United States, Italy and Spain. The cDNA or gDNA used as material had been derived from T cells, B-cell-depleted T cells, or PBMCs.

The CDR3 is made up of 14 amino acids. Trimming stripped 4 bases from V and 4 bases from J, with 15 bases between. The V gene's germline CDR1 is SGHRS and CDR2 YFSETQ. The sequenced sample was peripheral blood. J is TRBJ2-7 and V is TRBV5-1; D might be TRBD1 (6 bases). The source is a woman aged 70-85 years with acute or convalescent COVID-19. In nucleotides, the CDR3 is TGCGCCAGCAGCCCCCCGGGACATATATACGAGCAGTACTTC. Protein sequence: CASSPPGHIYEQYF.